This TCR beta chain was obtained from a study of PD-1 blockade in classical Hodgkin lymphoma. Study outcomes and limitations: Individuals initiating nivolumab under 1 year after ASCT were excluded.

Only in-frame clones appear in the TCRdb table, and some are missing; sequencing was by immunoSEQ multiplex PCR. Altogether 41,000 or so clones are present, around 74% being singletons, with the ten largest covering around 2.4%. This clone was recorded a few times. What it binds is not known. Germline lookup yields CDR1 SGHRS and CDR2 YFSETQ. Trimming pared 0 bases from V and 5 bases from J, leaving 8 bases between. This CDR3 comprises 13 residues. This sample's time point: cycle 4 day 1 (C4D1), after 6 weeks of nivolumab. All trial patients relapsed after autologous stem cell transplantation. This rearrangement joins TRBV5-1 to TRBJ1-1; possible D gene TRBD1, 6 bases. The sequence was obtained from a human donor with classical Hodgkin lymphoma. The sample here was peripheral blood mononuclear cells (PBMCs), taken before the fourth cycle of nivolumab. DNA of the CDR3: TGCGCCAGCAGCTTGGAGGGGGGTACTGAAGCTTTCTTT. Its translation is CASSLEGGTEAFF.